These 21 T cell receptor beta chains were all obtained from the same sample, sequenced in a study of blood T cell repertoires in COVID-19. The table came from immunoSEQ multiplex PCR; TCRdb's copy has only in-frame clones and leaves some out. The sample shows around 260,000 clones, more than 80% of them seen only once. Sequences were obtained from peripheral blood. The receptors shown here come from a woman under 40 with active or convalescent COVID-19.

This clone was seen only once. V and J are TRBV3-1 (or the pseudogene TRBV3-2) and TRBJ2-5; 13 nucleotides match TRBD2. The trim removed 0 bases at V and 2 bases at J, leaving 12 bases unmatched. This CDR3 contains 20 residues. Germline V gene sequence: CDR1 LGHDT, CDR2 YNNKEL (reference sequence). The CDR3 reads CASSQDLTSGGAAPQETQYF. The CDR3 nucleotides are TGTGCCAGCAGCCAAGATTTAACTAGCGGGGGGGCCGCACCTCAAGAGACCCAGTACTTC.

This clone was picked up a small number of times. This rearrangement joins TRBV6-2 or TRBV6-3 to TRBJ1-1; D unresolved. Germline V gene lookup returns CDR1 MNHEY and CDR2 SVGEGT. The CDR3 length is 14 residues. Trimming shortened V by 1 base and J by 0 bases, and 6 bases separated the two germline ends. DNA for the CDR3: TGTGCCAGCAGTTACTTACAGTTGAACACTGAAGCTTTCTTT. Its protein is CASSYLQLNTEAFF.

V is TRBV28 and J is TRBJ2-1; 12 bases map to TRBD2. This CDR3 contains 15 residues. Germline CDR1 is MDHEN and CDR2 is SYDVKM. V lost 5 bases, J lost 4 bases, and 3 bases stayed unmatched. The CDR3, as DNA: TGTGCCAGCAGTGCGACTAGCGGGGGTTACAATGAGCAGTTCTTC. The encoded protein is CASSATSGGYNEQFF.

V and J are TRBV10-1 and TRBJ1-2, with D hard to call. The V gene lost 7 bases and the J gene lost 7 bases, with 25 bases spanning the gap. The CDR3 spans 16 residues. Per the germline V gene, CDR1 is WNHNN and CDR2 is SYGVQD (reference sequence). The chain's CDR3 is CASKWGLSAGRCGYTF. The CDR3 DNA reads TGCGCCAGCAAGTGGGGTCTCTCGGCGGGGAGGTGTGGCTACACCTTC.

V is TRBV6-2 or TRBV6-3 and J is TRBJ2-7; weak D call: TRBD2 (6 bases). Germline V gives CDR1 MNHEY, CDR2 SVGEGT. The CDR3 is 17 residues long. With 0 bases removed from V and 6 bases from J, the gap between germline ends came to 21 bases. DNA of the CDR3: TGTGCCAGCAGTTACTCCCCCGAGGGGCGGGACCGAGGCGAGCAGTACTTC. This gives the protein CASSYSPEGRDRGEQYF.

The V gene is TRBV15, the J gene TRBJ1-1; D is possibly TRBD1 (6 bases). Trimming shortened V by 0 bases and J by 10 bases, and 15 bases separated the two germline ends. The V gene's germline CDR1 is LNHNV and CDR2 YYDKDF (reference sequence). The CDR3 length is 14 residues. CDR3 coding DNA: TGTGCCACCAGCAGAGACCGGGGGGCCTTGGGAGCTTTCTTT. Its translation is CATSRDRGALGAFF.

This clone has only one observation. The rearrangement uses TRBV6-5 and TRBJ1-1; maybe TRBD1 (5 bases). Germline CDR1 MNHEY, CDR2 SVGAGI. The V end was cut by 10 bases, the J end by 1 base, with 10 bases between. CDR3 size: 12 residues. CDR3 bases: TGTGCCACCACGGGGGGGAACACTGAAGCTTTCTTT. Its protein is CATTGGNTEAFF.

This clone was seen once. This sequence joins TRBV7-2 and TRBJ2-7, with TRBD1 as a possible D gene (6 bases). Trimming took off 1 base at V and 0 bases at J, with 7 bases between the two ends. The CDR3 covers 14 residues. CDR1 is SGHTA and CDR2 is FQGNSA in the germline V gene. The CDR3 loop is CASSLGGLSYEQYF. Written as DNA, the CDR3 is TGTGCCAGCAGCTTAGGGGGGCTCTCCTACGAGCAGTACTTC.

The chain has TRBV20-1 and TRBJ2-7; 7 positions match TRBD1. The CDR3 sequence is 11 residues long. V shed 6 bases, J shed 9 bases, and the junction held 8 bases outside the gene matches. Germline CDR1 DFQATT, CDR2 SNEGSKA (reference sequence). The CDR3 reads CSASDRTSQYF. The DNA of the CDR3 is TGCAGTGCCTCGGACAGGACGTCGCAGTACTTC.

This clone appeared once. This chain joins TRBV4-3 and TRBJ2-7; 9 bases map to TRBD1. The germline gives CDR1 LGHNA, CDR2 YSLEER. This CDR3 has 15 residues. V lost 0 bases to trimming and J lost 5 bases; unmatched junction nucleotides: 5. CDR3 region: CASSQERDRVDEQYF. The DNA of the CDR3 is TGCGCCAGCAGCCAAGAGAGGGACAGGGTCGACGAGCAGTACTTC.

The genes are TRBV5-4 and TRBJ1-3, with 8 nucleotides matching TRBD1. The length of the CDR3 is 15 residues. Germline trimming cut 0 bases from V and 4 bases from J; bases unmatched to any gene: 3. CDR1 and CDR2 from the germline V gene are SGHNT and YYREEE (reference sequence). The CDR3 coding sequence is TGTGCCAGCAGCTTGGCCGGACAGGGAGGAAACACCATATATTTT. Amino acid sequence: CASSLAGQGGNTIYF.

The chain couples TRBV12-2 to TRBJ1-5; whether TRBD1, the table's D call, matches the DNA was not checked. TRBV12-2 is flagged as a pseudogene. The CDR3 extends over 15 amino acids. CDR3 sequence reads: CASRLVHSSNQPQHF. The CDR3 DNA sequence: TGTGCAAGTCGCTTAGTTCACAGTAGCAATCAGCCCCAGCATTTT.

The V gene is TRBV30, the J gene TRBJ1-1, with TRBD1 identical over 7 bases. The germline V gene encodes CDR1 GTSNPN and CDR2 SVGIG (reference sequence). The CDR3 runs to 13 residues. V shed 5 bases, J shed 0 bases, and the junction held 3 bases outside the gene matches. In DNA, the CDR3 is TGTGCCTGGGCGGGACAGATGAACACTGAAGCTTTCTTT. Translating it yields CAWAGQMNTEAFF.

This clone was seen once. The chain is built from TRBV28 and TRBJ2-5; TRBD2 aligns across 14 bases. The J segment lost 7 bases and the V segment lost 4 bases, leaving 8 bases of the junction unmatched. This CDR3 spans 16 amino acids. The germline V gene has CDR1 MDHEN and CDR2 SYDVKM. DNA for the CDR3: TGTGCCAGCAGTTCCCGAGGACTAGCGGGGGGCGGGACCCAGTACTTC. Translating gives CASSSRGLAGGGTQYF.

In DNA, the CDR3 is TGTGCCAGCAGTGAAGGGGGACTGGCCTCCTACGAGCAGTACTTC. It specifies CASSEGGLASYEQYF. J is TRBJ2-7 and V is TRBV6-1, with a possible D match to TRBD2 (6 bases). V dropped 1 base and J dropped 0 bases, with 10 bases sitting between them. Per germline, CDR1 MNHNS and CDR2 SASEGT. The CDR3 totals 15 residues.

The CDR3 loop is CASSKGGSTGELFF. The CDR3, as DNA: TGTGCCAGCAGCAAGGGAGGCTCCACCGGGGAGCTGTTTTTT. The V call is TRBV7-2, the J call TRBJ2-2, with D possibly TRBD2 on 6 matching bases. CDR3 size: 14 residues. Trimming removed 5 bases from V and 4 bases from J, with 11 bases in between. Germline V gene sequence: CDR1 SGHTA, CDR2 FQGNSA.

The chain joins TRBV5-4 to TRBJ1-1; weak D call: TRBD1 (6 bases). CDR3 length: 17 amino acids. Trimming stripped 4 bases from V and 4 bases from J, with 23 bases between. The germline gives CDR1 SGHNT, CDR2 YYREEE (reference sequence). CDR3 DNA: TGTGCCAGCAGCCCCCCGACAGGCCCTATGGGTATCACTGAAGCTTTCTTT. This gives the protein CASSPPTGPMGITEAFF.

The rearrangement links TRBV5-1 to TRBJ2-3; 12 bases fit TRBD1. This CDR3 region has 19 residues. Germline V gene data show CDR1 as SGHRS and CDR2 as YFSETQ. Trimming took 3 bases from V and 1 from J; bases not matched to a gene: 12. CDR3: CASSWIPGTGGVGTDTQYF. The CDR3 bases are TGCGCCAGCAGCTGGATCCCCGGGACAGGGGGCGTTGGCACAGATACGCAGTATTTT. Full variable domain (remainder filled in from reference TRBV5-1 and TRBJ2-3): KAGVTQTPRYLIKTRGQQVTLSCSPISGHRSVSWYQQTPGQGLQFLFEYFSETQRNKGNFPGRFSGRQFSNSRSEMNVSTLELGDSALYLCASSWIPGTGGVGTDTQYFGPGTRLTVL.

This chain joins TRBV19 and TRBJ2-3, with TRBD2 identical over 10 bases. The V gene end was trimmed by 3 bases and the J gene end by 1 base; junction bases not matched to a gene: 4. Germline V gene lookup returns CDR1 LNHDA and CDR2 SQIVND (reference sequence). The CDR3 is made up of 16 amino acids. CDR3 in DNA: TGTGCCAGTAGTATGGACCTAGCGGGGGGCACAGATACGCAGTATTTT. It yields the protein CASSMDLAGGTDTQYF.

The chain links TRBV21-1 to TRBJ2-1; the table's D call, TRBD2, has no DNA check behind it. TRBV21-1 is termed a pseudogene. This CDR3 is built from 17 residues. The CDR3 here is CASSKVPAGGAYNEQFF. The CDR3, as DNA: TGTGCCAGCAGCAAAGTTCCCGCTGGAGGGGCCTACAATGAGCAGTTCTTC.

The J gene is TRBJ2-4, the V gene TRBV7-2, with D perhaps TRBD2 (5 bases). Trimming stripped 2 bases from V and 0 bases from J, with 14 bases between. Germline V gene data show CDR1 as SGHTA and CDR2 as FQGNSA. The CDR3 has 17 residues. This CDR3 reads CASSLRADLIAKNIQYF. DNA for the CDR3: TGTGCCAGCAGCTTAAGGGCGGACTTAATAGCCAAAAACATTCAGTACTTC.